This is a list of T cell receptor beta chains from one sample in a study of blood T cells in healthy people across ages. MiXCR, run by TCRdb on the 5' RACE reads, gives a single entry per CDR3 protein. The table has about a million distinct CDR3 sequences, around 48% seen once. The sequenced sample consisted of blood. These receptors were obtained from a man under 40 in good health. The conserved cysteine and the conserved F or W are not part of the CDR3 here. Clone size is stated in some rows and not others, as once, few, many or a class when expanded.

j_gene	abundance	v_gene	CDR3aa
TRBJ2-3	-	TRBV20-1	SASPPGGEFFADTQY
TRBJ2-5	-	TRBV2	ATSRRVTQETQY
TRBJ2-3	-	TRBV7-2	ASSRLAGFGATDTQY
TRBJ2-3	-	TRBV9	ASNKDLGSENTQY
TRBJ1-4	-	TRBV10-3	AISGGAQGTNEKLF
TRBJ2-7	-	TRBV5-6	ASTDRYEQY
TRBJ2-2	-	TRBV7-2	ASSLDPGNTGELF
TRBJ2-1	few	TRBV24-1	ATSDPYTGLNEQF
TRBJ1-5	-	TRBV20-1	SASQPGNQPQH
TRBJ2-3	few	TRBV9	ASSLNAPGAADTQY
-	-	TRBV7-9	ASQHPGRDSYNEQY
TRBJ2-1	-	TRBV30	AWRRQGSGAYNEQF
TRBJ2-7	-	TRBV28	ASSHLDSLDYEQY
TRBJ2-1	-	TRBV5-1	ASSPGTGGRSSYNEQF
TRBJ2-7	-	TRBV4-1	ASSQDLGALHEQY